This T cell receptor delta chain is from a study of delta chains in infants with herpesvirus infections. Study in general: From birth, Ugandan infants were followed prospectively for primary CMV infection.

By proportion, this clone is large (0.1 to 1%). The target antigen is unknown. Overall study results and limits: The public Vdelta1 clonotype appeared in about 20% of the 18 CMV-infected infants. The public clonotype decayed quickly, seemingly gone after 2 to 3 months. The public clonotype appeared only at the first post-infection time point and was absent in uninfected infants.

Gamma-chain- and delta-chain-specific primers converted PBMC RNA into TCR cDNA. TCRdb re-identified clones in the RT-PCR reads via CATT. The sample shows 750 to 1,000 delta-chain clones, 9.1% of them seen only once. CDR1 is GEAIGNYY, CDR2 EKD, per germline. CDR3 length: 10 amino acids. V dropped 9 bases and J dropped 10 bases, with 14 bases sitting between them. The chain couples TRDV2 to TRDJ1, with a possible D match to TRDD2 (5 bases). The material was peripheral blood, obtained at time point 2 of longitudinal follow-up. This TCR came from a human donor who was a Ugandan infant, either HIV-exposed or HIV-unexposed (not recorded which). The CDR3 coding sequence is TGTGCCCTTCCCGTACGAGGACTCATCTTT. Translation gives CALPVRGLIF.